This T cell receptor beta chain was captured by sequencing in a study of CD8 T cells in Susac syndrome. An amount of RNA that ranged from roughly 0.45 to 1 ug was reverse transcribed with random hexamers. TCRdb independently ran MiXCR on the immunoSEQ multiplex PCR reads; one entry per CDR3 protein. The repertoire includes 150,000 or so distinct CDR3 sequences, around 95% of them detected once, and under 0.15% sits in the top ten. The CDR3 contains 14 residues. Germline V lookup: CDR1 LGHDT, CDR2 YNNKEL (reference sequence). Trimming took 3 bases from V and 10 from J; bases not matched to a gene: 8. The receptor was isolated from a human donor in good health. This chain links TRBV3-1 with TRBJ2-1; 8 bases align to TRBD1. Sequencing used CD4+ T cells from PBMCs. The CDR3 nucleotides are TGTGCCAGCAGCCAGGTGACAGGGGCTGGGGAGCAGTTCTTC. Encoded protein: CASSQVTGAGEQFF.